The 27 T cell receptor beta chains below were found in one sample sequenced in a study of cytomegalovirus exposure and HLA in healthy donors. The primer mix had 60 Vbeta and 13 Jbeta primers. The assay was immunoSEQ multiplex PCR, and TCRdb's table has in-frame clones only and misses some. The sample lists roughly 120,000 clones, around 80% seen once, with under 6% in the top ten. The sequencing sample was made of PBMCs. Receptor source: a man in his thirties or forties in good health and CMV-seronegative.

The rearrangement uses TRBV28 and TRBJ2-1, with 7 bases fitting TRBD2. This CDR3 spans 16 amino acids. J gave up 5 bases and V 7 bases, and 14 bases lay outside the gene matches. Per germline, CDR1 MDHEN and CDR2 SYDVKM. The CDR3 nucleotides read TGTGCCAGCACCGTCCCCCGACTAGCAGGGAACAATGAGCAGTTCTTC. Translated, it gives CASTVPRLAGNNEQFF.

This clone was recorded a few times. The rearrangement links TRBV6-6 to TRBJ1-6; TRBD1 aligns across 7 bases. This CDR3 is built from 16 residues. Germline V gene data show CDR1 as MNHNY and CDR2 as SVGAGI (reference sequence). V shed 6 bases and J 2 bases; nucleotides not matched to a gene: 7. CDR3 sequence (DNA): TGTGCCAGCAGCCATGAAGGGACAGCCTATAATTCACCCCTCCACTTT. Translation: CASSHEGTAYNSPLHF.

This rearrangement joins TRBV13 to TRBJ2-3, with D perhaps matching TRBD1 (5 bases). The ends were cut back, 0 bases at V and 1 base at J, with 8 bases in the middle. The CDR3 extends over 15 amino acids. Germline V CDR1 and CDR2: PRHDT, FYEKMQ (reference sequence). The chain's CDR3 is CASSLGGVGTDTQYF. The CDR3 DNA reads TGTGCCAGCAGCTTAGGAGGGGTGGGCACAGATACGCAGTATTTT.

This clone came up a few times. This sequence joins TRBV28 and TRBJ2-7; the match to TRBD2 covers 7 bases. The CDR3 totals 14 residues. Trimming at V came to 6 bases and at J to 0 bases, leaving 5 bases not matched to a gene. Per germline, CDR1 MDHEN and CDR2 SYDVKM. The CDR3 protein is CASRVRDYSYEQYF. CDR3 coding DNA: TGTGCCAGCAGGGTCCGGGACTACTCCTACGAGCAGTACTTC.

J is TRBJ1-6 and V is TRBV29-1, with D tentatively TRBD1 (5 bases). The V and J ends lost 4 bases and 8 bases respectively, with 12 bases between them. The CDR3 has 13 amino acids. Germline V gene sequence: CDR1 SQVTM, CDR2 ANQGSEA. CDR3 in amino acids: CSVAPGPDSPLHF. In DNA, the CDR3 is TGCAGCGTTGCACCAGGGCCGGATTCACCCCTCCACTTT.

The gene calls are TRBV27 and TRBJ2-5; TRBD2 might be the D (6 bases). This CDR3 is 21 amino acids long. V lost 3 bases and J lost 7, with 36 bases in between. Germline CDR1 and CDR2: MNHEY and SMNVEV (reference sequence). The chain's CDR3 is CASSLSWGQGEAGTELGTQYF. CDR3 coding DNA: TGTGCCAGCAGTTTGAGTTGGGGCCAGGGAGAGGCGGGAACGGAGTTGGGGACCCAGTACTTC.

The V call is TRBV29-1, the J call TRBJ1-2; no clear D. The CDR3 has 13 amino acids. Germline V gives CDR1 SQVTM, CDR2 ANQGSEA. Between the trimmed V and J ends, which lost 3 bases and 0 bases, there was a span of 8 bases. The CDR3 here is CSVDSRPNYGYTF. Here the CDR3 DNA reads TGCAGCGTTGATAGCAGACCTAACTATGGCTACACCTTC. Full variable domain (outside the CDR3, taken from reference TRBV29-1 and TRBJ1-2): SAVISQKPSRDICQRGTSLTIQCQVDSQVTMMFWYRQQPGQSLTLIATANQGSEATYESGFVIDKFPISRPNLTFSTLTVSNMSPEDSSIYLCSVDSRPNYGYTFGSGTRLTVV.

This sequence joins TRBV4-3 and TRBJ1-4; 11 positions match TRBD1. The germline gives CDR1 LGHNA, CDR2 YSLEER. J was trimmed by 8 bases and V by 4 bases; bases with no gene match: 6. The CDR3 extends over 15 amino acids. DNA of the CDR3: TGCGCCAGCAGCCGAGTCGGGACAGGGGGAGAAAAACTGTTTTTT. Translation: CASSRVGTGGEKLFF.

This clone was seen a handful of times. Within the sample, other DNA sequences also encode this same CDR3. The rearrangement joins TRBV7-9 to TRBJ1-1; D is ambiguous. The CDR3 is 13 amino acids. Trimming took 1 base from V and 5 from J, leaving 8 bases between them. The germline V gene has CDR1 SEHNR and CDR2 FQNEAQ (reference sequence). This chain's CDR3 is CASSLDGGTEAFF. The CDR3 DNA follows: TGTGCCAGCAGCTTAGACGGCGGGACTGAAGCTTTCTTT.

V and J are TRBV29-1 and TRBJ2-7; 10 bases map to TRBD2. Germline V gene data show CDR1 as SQVTM and CDR2 as ANQGSEA. This CDR3 contains 13 residues. Germline trimming cut 4 bases from V and 2 bases from J; bases unmatched to any gene: 2. In DNA, the CDR3 is TGCAGCGTTGGGACTAGCGGACCCTACGAGCAGTACTTC. As protein: CSVGTSGPYEQYF.

The chain couples TRBV28 to TRBJ2-5, with 7 bases lining up with TRBD1. Germline lookup yields CDR1 MDHEN and CDR2 SYDVKM. Unmatched junction bases numbered 5, after V lost 5 bases and J lost 2 bases. The CDR3 consists of 14 residues. CDR3 sequence reads: CASSPDREQETQYF. DNA for the CDR3: TGTGCCAGCAGTCCAGACAGGGAGCAAGAGACCCAGTACTTC.

V gene TRBV5-1 combines with J gene TRBJ2-7; perhaps TRBD1 as D (6 bases). V was shortened by 2 bases and J by 2 bases, with 11 bases between the two germline ends. Germline CDR1 reads SGHRS; CDR2 reads YFSETQ. CDR3 length: 14 amino acids. Here the CDR3 reads CASSLQGVPYEQYF. DNA of the CDR3: TGCGCCAGCAGCTTACAGGGTGTACCCTACGAGCAGTACTTC.

The chain combines TRBV5-1 with TRBJ1-1; 10 nucleotides align to TRBD1. Per germline, CDR1 SGHRS and CDR2 YFSETQ. The CDR3 length is 14 residues. The trim removed 3 bases at V and 5 bases at J, leaving 4 bases unmatched. The CDR3 spells CASSWDRGRTEAFF. In nucleotides, the CDR3 is TGCGCCAGCAGCTGGGACAGGGGTCGGACTGAAGCTTTCTTT.

The sample holds a few counts of this clone. The rearrangement uses TRBV5-6 and TRBJ1-1; D not certain. Germline V gives CDR1 SGHDT, CDR2 YYEEEE. Between the trimmed V and J ends, which lost 0 bases and 1 base, there was a span of 7 bases. The CDR3 contains 14 residues. DNA for the CDR3: TGTGCCAGCAGCTTGGGCGGGTCGAACACTGAAGCTTTCTTT. This sequence encodes CASSLGGSNTEAFF.

The V and J genes are TRBV25-1 and TRBJ1-3, with 7 bases aligning to TRBD1. Trimming cost V 5 bases and J 0 bases; bases outside gene matches: 7. The CDR3 spans 16 residues. From germline, CDR1 is MGHDK and CDR2 SYGVNS. The CDR3 sequence: CASSNQQGRSGNTIYF. CDR3 nucleotide sequence: TGTGCCAGCAGTAATCAACAGGGGCGCTCTGGAAACACCATATATTTT.

The V and J genes are TRBV6-1 and TRBJ2-1, with 14 positions matching TRBD2. Trimming took 8 bases from V and 8 from J; bases not matched to a gene: 5. Per germline, CDR1 MNHNS and CDR2 SASEGT. CDR3 length: 14 amino acids. The CDR3: CASSGTSGSYEQFF. CDR3 in DNA: TGTGCCAGCTCCGGGACTAGCGGGAGCTATGAGCAGTTCTTC.

The gene calls are TRBV2 and TRBJ1-5, with TRBD1 identical over 8 bases. The V segment lost 7 bases and the J segment 7 bases; nucleotides outside the gene matches: 6. The CDR3 has 13 residues. Germline-derived CDR1 and CDR2 are SNHLY and FYNNEI. The CDR3, as DNA: TGTGCCAGCATGGGGACAGGACCCCAGCCCCAGCATTTT. Protein product: CASMGTGPQPQHF.

The V and J genes are TRBV7-9 and TRBJ1-4; no firm D call. Trimming pared 1 base from V and 4 bases from J, leaving 13 bases between. Germline lookup yields CDR1 SEHNR and CDR2 FQNEAQ (reference sequence). The CDR3 consists of 16 residues. The CDR3 loop reads CASSLDEAGHNEKLFF. The CDR3 nucleotides read TGTGCCAGCAGCTTAGATGAGGCCGGCCATAATGAAAAACTGTTTTTT.

This chain uses TRBV5-1 with TRBJ2-1; TRBD1 matches 7 bases. This CDR3 spans 16 amino acids. V shed 3 bases, J shed 5 bases, and the junction held 11 bases outside the gene matches. Germline V gene sequence: CDR1 SGHRS, CDR2 YFSETQ. CDR3 protein: CASSYLGTALNNEQFF. The CDR3 DNA follows: TGCGCCAGCAGCTATCTCGGGACAGCTCTTAACAATGAGCAGTTCTTC.

This clone was picked up a small number of times. The rearrangement uses TRBV27 and TRBJ1-6; 8 bases match TRBD1. J was trimmed by 8 bases and V by 8 bases; bases with no gene match: 2. This CDR3 comprises 12 residues. The germline gives CDR1 MNHEY, CDR2 SMNVEV (reference sequence). CDR3 sequence reads: CASRTGYSPLHF. The CDR3 nucleotides are TGTGCCAGCCGGACAGGGTATTCACCCCTCCACTTT.

The chain combines TRBV19 with TRBJ2-7, with TRBD1 identical over 9 bases. The CDR3 length is 13 residues. V dropped 5 bases and J dropped 5; count of bases not matched to a gene: 4. Germline CDR1 LNHDA, CDR2 SQIVND (reference sequence). Written as DNA, the CDR3 is TGTGCCAGTAGTCGACAGGGGGTTCACGAGCAGTACTTC. This encodes CASSRQGVHEQYF.

This clone showed up just a few times. This chain connects TRBV7-2 to TRBJ1-2; 12 bases match TRBD1. Trimming at V came to 0 bases and at J to 7 bases, leaving 3 bases not matched to a gene. CDR1 is SGHTA, CDR2 FQGNSA, per germline. The CDR3 sequence is 15 residues long. The CDR3: CASSLAGTGGRGYTF. The CDR3 DNA reads TGTGCCAGCAGCTTAGCGGGGACAGGGGGCCGTGGCTACACCTTC.

The chain has TRBV19 and TRBJ1-1, with D uncertain. Trimming shortened V by 8 bases and J by 1 base, and 11 bases separated the two germline ends. The V gene's germline CDR1 is LNHDA and CDR2 SQIVND (reference sequence). This CDR3 is built from 13 residues. The CDR3 bases are TGTGCCAGTGCCTACTCCGGGAACACTGAAGCTTTCTTT. Encoded protein: CASAYSGNTEAFF.

V and J are TRBV10-3 and TRBJ1-6, with TRBD1 identical over 9 bases. This CDR3 is built from 16 residues. Germline CDR1 reads ENHRY; CDR2 reads SYGVKD. V lost 2 bases, J lost 4 bases, and 3 bases stayed unmatched. The CDR3 nucleotides are TGTGCCATCAGTGAGACAGGGGGCGAATATAATTCACCCCTCCACTTT. Translating it yields CAISETGGEYNSPLHF.

This chain joins TRBV5-1 and TRBJ2-7; 8 bases agree with TRBD1. V shed 1 base, J shed 7 bases, and the junction held 10 bases outside the gene matches. Germline lookup yields CDR1 SGHRS and CDR2 YFSETQ. CDR3 length: 15 residues. CDR3 sequence reads: CASSLTGRGREEQYF. CDR3 in DNA: TGCGCCAGCAGCTTGACGGGCAGGGGGCGCGAAGAGCAGTACTTC.

The chain employs TRBV19 and TRBJ1-1; D gene ambiguous. Germline assignment: CDR1 LNHDA and CDR2 SQIVND (reference sequence). V was pared by 8 bases and J by 5 bases, with 9 bases between. This CDR3 is built from 11 residues. The CDR3 spells CASGRWTEAFF. The CDR3 bases are TGTGCCAGTGGGAGATGGACTGAAGCTTTCTTT.

The gene calls are TRBV4-3 and TRBJ2-2; TRBD2 agrees at 12 bases. From germline, CDR1 is LGHNA and CDR2 YSLEER. This CDR3 contains 15 residues. Trimming cost V 1 base and J 9 bases; bases outside gene matches: 3. This CDR3 is CASSQGTSGAWELFF. CDR3 in DNA: TGCGCCAGCAGCCAAGGGACTAGCGGGGCGTGGGAGCTGTTTTTT.